A single sample is the source of the 29 T cell receptor beta chains below, sequenced in a study of molecular identifiers for immune sequencing clone quantification. A single record per CDR3 protein comes from TCRdb applying MiXCR to the PCR reads. The sample lists some 650,000 distinct CDR3 sequences, approximately 20% seen once, with 0.7% to 1% in the top ten. Sequencing input: naive CD8+ T cells from blood, with Jurkat cell RNA spiked in. Stated subset: FACS-sorted CD8+CD4-CCR7+CD45RA+ naive T cells. The receptors derive from a human donor in good health. Some libraries in this study had Jurkat cell RNA spiked in.

The chain has TRBV4-1 and TRBJ2-2; TRBD1 might be the D (6 bases). CDR3 length: 14 residues. With 6 bases removed from V and 2 bases from J, the gap between germline ends came to 10 bases. The germline V gene has CDR1 MGHRA and CDR2 YSYEKL. CDR3 sequence (DNA): TGCGCCAGCAGACCGGGACACAACACCGGGGAGCTGTTTTTT. The encoded protein is CASRPGHNTGELFF.

At least ten counts were recorded for this clonotype. The chain joins TRBV6-2 or TRBV6-3 to TRBJ2-5; TRBD1 matches 8 bases. This CDR3 has 15 amino acids. Germline V gene data show CDR1 as MNHEY and CDR2 as SVGEGT. V lost 0 bases and J lost 5; bases outside the gene matches: 5. CDR3 nucleotides: TGTGCCAGCAGTTACTCGACAGGGGATGTGGAGACCCAGTACTTC. It codes for CASSYSTGDVETQYF.

As for this clonotype: This could be a read error, since a much larger clone is one nucleotide away. No conserved phenylalanine or tryptophan ends this CDR3, so it is likely a read error. The chain joins TRBV12-5 to TRBJ1-5; TRBD1 matches 10 bases. Per germline, CDR1 LGHNT and CDR2 FRNRAP. V lost 2 bases and J lost 3; bases outside the gene matches: 7. The CDR3 is 17 amino acids. The CDR3 reads CASGLIGQGVINQPQHL. The CDR3 DNA is TGTGCTAGTGGTTTGATCGGACAGGGGGTTATCAATCAGCCCCAGCATCTT.

This clonotype was found many times. The gene calls are TRBV13 and TRBJ2-5, with D uncertain. CDR1 is PRHDT and CDR2 is FYEKMQ in the germline V gene (reference sequence). CDR3 length equals 13 residues. Between the trimmed V and J ends, which lost 2 bases and 1 base, there was a span of 5 bases. The CDR3 sequence: CASSLKGQETQYF. DNA for the CDR3: TGTGCCAGCAGCTTAAAGGGCCAAGAGACCCAGTACTTC. Combining the CDR3 with reference TRBV13 and TRBJ2-5 gives the whole variable domain AAGVIQSPRHLIKEKRETATLKCYPIPRHDTVYWYQQGPGQDPQFLISFYEKMQSDKGSIPDRFSAQQFSDYHSELNMSSLELGDSALYFCASSLKGQETQYFGPGTRLLVL.

This clonotype was counted at least ten times. This chain uses TRBV20-1 with TRBJ1-2, with 8 nucleotides matching TRBD1. Germline CDR1 reads DFQATT; CDR2 reads SNEGSKA (reference sequence). The CDR3 sequence is 14 residues long. Trimming cost V 2 bases and J 6 bases; bases outside gene matches: 8. CDR3 nucleotides: TGCAGTGCTAGAAGAACAGGGGGAGTAAATGGCTACACCTTC. Protein: CSARRTGGVNGYTF.

The chain is built from TRBV9 and TRBJ2-3; weak D call: TRBD2 (7 bases). CDR3 size: 15 residues. Germline assignment: CDR1 SGDLS and CDR2 YYNGEE. V was shortened by 7 bases and J by 5 bases, with 20 bases between the two germline ends. The CDR3 nucleotides are TGTGCCAGCGGGGGGGGGGGGGGGCAGCTAGATACGCAGTATTTT. Protein: CASGGGGGQLDTQYF.

About this clonotype itself: A single base separates this from a much larger clone, so it may be a read error. The CDR3 protein is CASSAWTSGSFYNELFF. CDR3 nucleotide sequence: TGCGCCAGCAGCGCCTGGACTAGCGGGAGCTTTTACAATGAGCTGTTCTTC. The chain links TRBV5-1 to TRBJ2-1; TRBD2 agrees at 13 bases. Germline V lookup: CDR1 SGHRS, CDR2 YFSETQ. The CDR3 is made up of 17 amino acids.

In regard to this clonotype: A junction boundary mismatches the germline segment, possibly from a read error. The J gene is TRBJ2-1, the V gene TRBV20-1; no definite D call. The length of the CDR3 is 12 residues. CDR1 and CDR2 (germline): DFQATT, SNEGSKA (reference sequence). CDR3 amino acids: CSASGSYNKQFF. The CDR3 nucleotides read TGCAGTGCGAGTGGCAGCTACAATAAGCAGTTCTTC.

A remark on this clonotype: This may be a read error, as it is one base from a much larger clone. This sequence joins TRBV6-1 and TRBJ1-1, with D possibly TRBD1 on 6 matching bases. Germline CDR1 is MNHNS and CDR2 is SASEGT. The CDR3 is 14 amino acids. The CDR3 region has the DNA TGTGCCAGCAGTGAAGCAAGGGGACAACTTGAAGCTTCCTTT. It translates to CASSEARGQLEASF.

There are many counts of this clonotype. V usage is TRBV5-4 and J usage is TRBJ2-7; 7 positions match TRBD2. The trim removed 4 bases at V and 5 bases at J, leaving 12 bases unmatched. In germline, CDR1 is SGHNT, CDR2 YYREEE (reference sequence). There are 15 residues in the CDR3. CDR3 nucleotides: TGTGCCAGCAGCGGAGGAGCTAGCGGTCCGGACGAGCAGTACTTC. The encoded protein is CASSGGASGPDEQYF. The full variable domain, its missing parts supplied by reference TRBV5-4 and TRBJ2-7, is ETGVTQSPTHLIKTRGQQVTLRCSSQSGHNTVSWYQQALGQGPQFIFQYYREEENGRGNFPPRFSGLQFPNYSSELNVNALELDDSALYLCASSGGASGPDEQYFGPGTRLTVT.

The chain joins TRBV9 to TRBJ2-3, with 7 positions matching TRBD2. The CDR3 has 14 amino acids. With 0 bases clipped from V and 6 bases from J, the junction kept 4 bases outside the gene matches. Germline CDR1 is SGDLS and CDR2 is YYNGEE. CDR3 nucleotides: TGTGCCAGCAGCGTAGACGGGAGGCCCGATACGCAGTATTTT. This translates into CASSVDGRPDTQYF.

As to this clonotype: At one boundary the junction diverges from the germline segment, which might be a read error. The chain combines TRBV11-2 with TRBJ2-2; tentatively, D is TRBD1 or TRBD2 (5 bases each). Germline values: CDR1 SGHAT, CDR2 FQNNGV. This CDR3 comprises 14 residues. This chain's CDR3 is CASSLGPNTGEPFF. CDR3 in DNA: TGTGCCAGCAGCTTGGGACCTAACACCGGGGAGCCGTTTTTT.

Worth noting for this clonotype: This may be a read error: a much more frequent sequence differs by one nucleotide. This chain uses TRBV6-5 with TRBJ2-2; D perhaps matches TRBD1 (6 bases). The CDR3 contains 12 residues. Germline V CDR1 and CDR2: MNHEY, SVGAGI. The CDR3 DNA reads TGTGCCTGCAGTGCGGACAGCGGGGAGCTGTTTTTT. Its protein product is CACSADSGELFF.

This clonotype was seen ten or more times. This chain connects TRBV7-9 to TRBJ2-6; D possibly uses TRBD1 or TRBD2 (5 bases each). Germline V gene data show CDR1 as SEHNR and CDR2 as FQNEAQ (reference sequence). The CDR3 extends over 17 amino acids. Trimming stripped 5 bases from V and 0 bases from J, with 14 bases between. The CDR3 DNA sequence: TGTGCCAGCAGCCCTCCGGGACGGACCTCTGGGGCCAACGTCCTGACTTTC. Its protein is CASSPPGRTSGANVLTF.

In this sample, this clonotype turned up many times. V and J are TRBV12-3 or TRBV12-4 and TRBJ2-3; 8 bases agree with TRBD1. V shed 5 bases, J shed 6 bases, and the junction held 10 bases outside the gene matches. The CDR3 runs to 15 residues. The CDR3 sequence is CASSAYQGAYDTQYF. The CDR3 nucleotides are TGTGCCAGCAGTGCCTATCAGGGGGCATATGATACGCAGTATTTT.

Ten or more counts support this clonotype. This chain joins TRBV25-1 and TRBJ2-7; D possibly corresponds to TRBD1 (5 bases). In germline, CDR1 is MGHDK, CDR2 SYGVNS. This CDR3 contains 15 residues. The germline V and J ends were trimmed by 3 bases and 0 bases, with 12 bases remaining between them. The CDR3 protein is CASSDPDSVSYEQYF. The CDR3 nucleotides read TGTGCCAGCAGTGATCCCGACAGCGTCTCCTACGAGCAGTACTTC.

The V call is TRBV20-1, the J call TRBJ1-2; D is unresolved. Trimming shortened V by 0 bases and J by 1 base, and 6 bases separated the two germline ends. The germline V gene encodes CDR1 DFQATT and CDR2 SNEGSKA (reference sequence). The CDR3 loop spans 13 amino acids. The CDR3 region is CSARDVGNYGYTF. The CDR3 DNA follows: TGCAGTGCTAGAGATGTGGGTAACTATGGCTACACCTTC.

This clonotype came up many times. The CDR3 nucleotides are TGCGCCAGCAGCTTGTGGACAGACACAGATACGCAGTATTTT. This gives the protein CASSLWTDTDTQYF. The chain combines TRBV5-1 with TRBJ2-3; possibly TRBD1 for D (6 bases). Germline CDR1 reads SGHRS; CDR2 reads YFSETQ. V lost 1 base and J lost 2, with 8 bases in between. There are 14 residues in the CDR3.

This clonotype was seen repeatedly, ten times or more. The gene calls are TRBV7-9 and TRBJ2-2; 11 positions agree with TRBD2. V shed 2 bases, J shed 0 bases, and the junction held 5 bases outside the gene matches. Germline V gives CDR1 SEHNR, CDR2 FQNEAQ (reference sequence). The CDR3 length is 18 residues. The CDR3 sequence is CASSLRTSGYANTGELFF. As DNA, the CDR3 is TGTGCCAGCAGCTTAAGGACTAGCGGGTACGCGAACACCGGGGAGCTGTTTTTT.

This clonotype occurred many times. The chain recombines TRBV4-3 with TRBJ2-5; D is perhaps TRBD1 (5 bases). The germline V gene has CDR1 LGHNA and CDR2 YSLEER. The V and J ends lost 0 bases and 4 bases respectively, with 12 bases between them. This CDR3 contains 15 residues. The CDR3 DNA reads TGCGCCAGCAGCCAAGACTACGGACATCTAGAGACCCAGTACTTC. Translation: CASSQDYGHLETQYF.

The rearrangement joins TRBV12-3 or TRBV12-4 to TRBJ2-3; D remains unclear. With 5 bases removed from V and 1 base from J, the gap between germline ends came to 16 bases. This CDR3 has 16 amino acids. This CDR3 is CASSDPMAWGTDTQYF. CDR3 nucleotide sequence: TGTGCCAGCAGTGACCCTATGGCGTGGGGCACAGATACGCAGTATTTT.

As for this clonotype: A read error may explain this, as a much larger clone is one base away. The chain combines TRBV19 with TRBJ2-3; 8 nucleotides align to TRBD2. The CDR3 contains 17 residues. V trimming: 5 bases; J trimming: 4 bases; junction bases outside the gene matches: 14. The germline V gene has CDR1 LNHDA and CDR2 SQIVND (reference sequence). CDR3 nucleotides: TGTGCCAGTAGTTCCTCCCCCAGCGGGAGAGACGCAGATACGCAGTATTTT. Translated: CASSSSPSGRDADTQYF.

The gene calls are TRBV5-4 and TRBJ2-1; 12 bases map to TRBD2. The V segment lost 1 base and the J segment 9 bases; nucleotides outside the gene matches: 14. Germline V CDR1 and CDR2: SGHNT, YYREEE (reference sequence). CDR3 length equals 18 residues. The CDR3, as DNA: TGTGCCAGCAGCTTGAAAACTAGCGGGGGGAATTTGGGTGGTGAGCAGTTCTTC. It specifies CASSLKTSGGNLGGEQFF.

A few counts support this clonotype. The chain uses TRBV30 and TRBJ2-7; 9 nucleotides agree with TRBD1. Germline V gene sequence: CDR1 GTSNPN, CDR2 SVGIG (reference sequence). The CDR3 contains 18 residues. V lost 1 base, J lost 5 bases, and 18 bases stayed unmatched. The CDR3 reads CAWSATGGGGWQIHEQYF. The DNA of the CDR3 is TGTGCCTGGAGTGCGACAGGGGGAGGTGGGTGGCAGATCCACGAGCAGTACTTC.

This clonotype has a count of ten or more. V gene TRBV24-1 combines with J gene TRBJ2-3, with 9 nucleotides matching TRBD2. Trimming removed 3 bases from V and 1 base from J; junction bases left unmatched: 1. CDR1 and CDR2 (germline): KGHDR, SFDVKD. This CDR3 has 15 amino acids. The CDR3 protein is CATSDGTSRTDTQYF. The CDR3 region has the DNA TGTGCCACCAGTGATGGGACTAGCCGCACAGATACGCAGTATTTT.

In nucleotides, the CDR3 is TGTGCCAGCAGGGACGGTCCCTATGGCTACACCTTC. As protein: CASRDGPYGYTF. This sequence joins TRBV7-2 and TRBJ1-2; D not certain. CDR3 size: 12 residues. The ends were cut back, 6 bases at V and 4 bases at J, with 9 bases in the middle. Per germline, CDR1 SGHTA and CDR2 FQGNSA.

This clonotype was observed at least ten times. The rearrangement joins TRBV24-1 to TRBJ2-2; no definite D call. The CDR3 has 11 residues. V lost 9 bases to trimming and J lost 3 bases, with 4 bases between them. CDR1 KGHDR and CDR2 SFDVKD come from the germline V gene. DNA for the CDR3: TGTGCCACCGGGGACACCGGGGAGCTGTTTTTT. It yields the protein CATGDTGELFF.

This clonotype was counted ten times or more. The J gene is TRBJ2-5, the V gene TRBV7-2; tentatively, D is TRBD1 (5 bases). V gave up 5 bases and J gave up 4 bases, with 14 bases separating them. The CDR3 runs to 14 residues. Germline CDR1 reads SGHTA; CDR2 reads FQGNSA. In DNA, the CDR3 is TGTGCCAGCAGCGTTACAGGTTCCCGAGAGACCCAGTACTTC. Translating it yields CASSVTGSRETQYF.

This rearrangement joins TRBV4-3 to TRBJ2-2; D possibly corresponds to TRBD2 (5 bases). V lost 0 bases and J 1 base, leaving 9 bases between the germline ends. The CDR3 is 16 amino acids. The V gene's germline CDR1 is LGHNA and CDR2 YSLEER. CDR3 DNA: TGCGCCAGCAGCCAAGATAGGAGCGGGAACACCGGGGAGCTGTTTTTT. This translates into CASSQDRSGNTGELFF.